These T cell receptor beta chains were read from a single sample in a study of CD8 T cells in ankylosing spondylitis. TCRdb re-called the 5' RACE reads through MiXCR, storing one row per CDR3 protein. The data show around 39,000 distinct CDR3 sequences, 16% seen once. What was sequenced was blood. The origin of the receptors is a male donor with ankylosing spondylitis or in good health (not recorded which). Both conserved end residues are part of each CDR3. A D gene is named only where the DNA matches it firmly. Clone size appears in some rows only: once, few, many, or a class for an expanded clone.

>.|.|TRBJ2-7|TRBV4-1|13
TGCGCCAGCAGCCCATTGGACCCTAGGGAGCAGTACTTC
CASSPLDPREQYF
>TRBD2|few|TRBJ2-7|TRBV2|14
TGTGCCAGCAGTGTGTGGGAGGGAAACTACGAGCAGTACTTC
CASSVWEGNYEQYF
>.|.|TRBJ2-1|TRBV20-1|11
TGCAGTGCTAGAGTGGGTAATGAGCAGTTCTTC
CSARVGNEQFF
>.|.|TRBJ2-4|TRBV7-6|14
TGTGCCAGCAGCCCAGGAAGGACGGGAAACATTCAGTACTTC
CASSPGRTGNIQYF
>.|.|TRBJ1-1|TRBV29-1|10
TGCAGCGTTTGGACAGAAAAAGCTTTCTTT
CSVWTEKAFF
>.|.|TRBJ1-5|TRBV21-1|15
TGTGCCAGCAGCAAATTGAACGGAAGCAATCAGCCCCAGCATTTT
CASSKLNGSNQPQHF
>.|many|TRBJ2-5|TRBV20-1|11
TGCAGTGGGGAGCAGCAAGAGACCCAGTACTTC
CSGEQQETQYF
>.|.|TRBJ1-3|TRBV10-2|15
TGCGCCAGCAGTCGGGACATACTGTCTGGAAACACCATATATTTT
CASSRDILSGNTIYF
>.|many|TRBJ1-2|TRBV27|14
TGTGCCAGCAGTTGGGGGGCCGAAGCCTATGGCTACACCTTC
CASSWGAEAYGYTF
>.|many|TRBJ2-3|TRBV12-3/TRBV12-4|14
TGTGCCAGCATCCCCCACGGATTCACAGATACGCAGTATTTT
CASIPHGFTDTQYF
>.|many|TRBJ2-5|TRBV7-2|13
TGTGCCAGCAGACTTAAAGCCCAAGAGACCCAGTACTTC
CASRLKAQETQYF
>.|few|TRBJ1-1|TRBV5-1|13
TGCGCCAGCAGCTTGGATTCGGGTACTGAAGCTTTCTTT
CASSLDSGTEAFF
>.|few|TRBJ2-2|TRBV19|14
TGTGCCAGTAGTTCCCAGGGGACCACTGGGGAGCTGTTTTTT
CASSSQGTTGELFF
>.|few|TRBJ2-6|TRBV12-3/TRBV12-4|17
TGTGCCAGCAGTCTCAGGTTGGGGTCCTCTGGGGCCAACGTCCTGACTTTC
CASSLRLGSSGANVLTF
>.|.|TRBJ2-7|TRBV11-2|15
TGTGCCAGCAGCTTAGAGAGCGGAGGGGCCTACGAGCAGTACTTC
CASSLESGGAYEQYF
>.|.|TRBJ2-5|TRBV4-3|13
TGCGCCAGCAGCCAAGACAGAAAAGAGACCCAGTACTTC
CASSQDRKETQYF
>.|.|TRBJ2-2|TRBV7-2|17
TGTGCCAGCAGCTTAGTGGGCAGGCGGGGAAACACCGGGGAGCTGTTTTTT
CASSLVGRRGNTGELFF
>.|.|TRBJ2-1|TRBV6-5|14
TGTGCCAGCAATAACTGGGGGGGCGACAATGAGCAGTTCTTC
CASNNWGGDNEQFF
>TRBD2|.|TRBJ2-3|TRBV2|17
TGTGCCAGCAGTGACTCAAGGACTAGCGGGGGTACAGATACGCAGTATTTT
CASSDSRTSGGTDTQYF
>.|few|TRBJ2-4|TRBV7-2|16
TGTGCCAGCAGCTTTGGGAACTCTTTAGCCAAAAACATTCAGTACTTC
CASSFGNSLAKNIQYF
>TRBD1|.|TRBJ2-5|TRBV28|15
TGTGCCAGCAGTCGCCGACAGGGGGCTGGGGAGACCCAGTACTTC
CASSRRQGAGETQYF